This TCR beta chain was identified in a study of T cell responses to AZD1222 COVID-19 vaccine. Study-level findings and limits: Baseline antibody screening turned up just five to seven seropositive AZD1222 recipients.

In the case of this clone: Its antigen is unknown.

Pooling of second doses given at about 4 or about 12 weeks was done. CDR1 is LGHNA, CDR2 YSLEER, per germline. Trimming removed 0 bases at V and 8 bases at J, with 10 bases between. The CDR3 has 13 residues. TCRdb keeps only in-frame clones here, not all; method: immunoSEQ multiplex PCR. The sample consists of 100,000 to 120,000 clones, roughly 89% of them appearing once. This sample comprised peripheral blood, obtained 28 days after the second AZD1222 dose. The sequence came from an adult who received the AZD1222 COVID-19 vaccine. The J gene is TRBJ1-2, the V gene TRBV4-3; no definite D call. For the CDR3, the DNA is TGCGCCAGCAGCCAAGATTTCCTCTCGGGCTACACCTTC. Encoded protein: CASSQDFLSGYTF.